This T cell receptor beta chain was sequenced for a study of T cell changes during pregnancy in multiple sclerosis. The CDR3 length is 18 residues. Per germline, CDR1 SGHRS and CDR2 YFSETQ. Trimming cost V 0 bases and J 0 bases, with 18 bases left between them. Here immunoSEQ multiplex PCR was the method, and the copy in TCRdb shows in-frame clones only, minus some. Of tens of thousands of clones in the sample, around 90% were seen once. V and J are TRBV5-1 and TRBJ1-1; tentatively, D is TRBD1 (6 bases). The starting material was peripheral blood, obtained before pregnancy. The clonotype was recovered from a female donor with multiple sclerosis, enrolled in a pregnancy study. CDR3 in amino acids: CASSLGGGRGHMNTEAFF. CDR3 coding DNA: TGCGCCAGCAGCTTGGGGGGGGGCAGGGGCCACATGAACACTGAAGCTTTCTTT.